The 14 T cell receptor beta chains below come from one sample, sequenced in a study of blood T cell repertoires in COVID-19. Data came from immunoSEQ multiplex PCR; TCRdb stores just in-frame clones and leaves some out. The sample records 55,000 to 85,000 clones, roughly 87% being singletons. What was sequenced was peripheral blood. These TCRs come from a woman younger than 30 with acute or convalescent COVID-19.

This clone was picked up a small number of times. The rearrangement joins TRBV20-1 to TRBJ2-3; D remains ambiguous. The germline gives CDR1 DFQATT, CDR2 SNEGSKA (reference sequence). The CDR3 extends over 12 amino acids. V lost 3 bases, J lost 5 bases, and 9 bases lay in between. CDR3 DNA: TGCAGTGCTAGTCCAGCGAGAGATACGCAGTATTTT. Translated: CSASPARDTQYF.

The chain employs TRBV12-3 or TRBV12-4 and TRBJ1-2; 8 bases map to TRBD1. Losses at the gene ends were 5 bases for V and 4 bases for J; bases not matched to a gene: 3. This CDR3 spans 13 amino acids. CDR3 DNA: TGTGCCAGCAGTGGCGGACAGGGCTATGGCTACACCTTC. Translating it yields CASSGGQGYGYTF.

V is TRBV5-1 and J is TRBJ1-1; TRBD1 matches at 10 bases. In germline, CDR1 is SGHRS, CDR2 YFSETQ. This CDR3 is 17 amino acids long. V was clipped by 3 bases and J by 1 base; unmatched bases: 9. The CDR3 here is CASSSRGQGRGNTEAFF. CDR3 nucleotide sequence: TGCGCCAGCAGCTCGAGGGGACAGGGGCGAGGGAACACTGAAGCTTTCTTT.

This chain uses TRBV15 with TRBJ2-3, with a possible D match to TRBD1 (6 bases). This CDR3 contains 13 residues. The V end was cut by 2 bases, the J end by 4 bases, with 7 bases between. Germline values: CDR1 LNHNV, CDR2 YYDKDF (reference sequence). CDR3 in DNA: TGTGCCACCAGCAGACAGGGGTCAGATACGCAGTATTTT. It encodes CATSRQGSDTQYF.

The chain combines TRBV5-1 with TRBJ1-4; 10 bases match TRBD1. This CDR3 spans 16 amino acids. Trimming cost V 2 bases and J 6 bases; bases outside gene matches: 7. Germline V gene lookup returns CDR1 SGHRS and CDR2 YFSETQ. CDR3 nucleotides: TGCGCCAGCAGCTTAGACGGGACAGGGGCATATGAAAAACTGTTTTTT. Its translation: CASSLDGTGAYEKLFF.

The V and J genes are TRBV4-1 and TRBJ2-3; the match to TRBD2 covers 12 bases. The length of the CDR3 is 17 residues. Trimming at V came to 4 bases and at J to 4 bases, leaving 9 bases not matched to a gene. Germline-derived CDR1 and CDR2 are MGHRA and YSYEKL. The CDR3 sequence: CASSPKPSGGAADTQYF. CDR3 coding DNA: TGCGCCAGCAGCCCCAAACCTAGCGGGGGGGCTGCAGATACGCAGTATTTT.

The chain carries TRBV7-9 and TRBJ2-1; D unresolved. This CDR3 is 13 amino acids long. Germline assignment: CDR1 SEHNR and CDR2 FQNEAQ (reference sequence). V shed 5 bases and J shed 5 bases, with 10 bases lying between them. The CDR3 nucleotides read TGTGCCAGCAGCCGAGGAGTAGACAATGAGCAGTTCTTC. Translation: CASSRGVDNEQFF.

There are a few counts of this clone. In the same sample, other DNA sequences code for this CDR3. This rearrangement joins TRBV7-2 to TRBJ1-5; TRBD1 matches at 8 bases. Per germline, CDR1 SGHTA and CDR2 FQGNSA. This CDR3 region has 14 residues. Trimming took 5 bases from V and 4 from J; bases not matched to a gene: 4. The CDR3 region has the DNA TGTGCCAGCAGCCCAGGACAGGGAAATCAGCCCCAGCATTTT. Its translation is CASSPGQGNQPQHF. Full variable domain (outside the CDR3, taken from reference TRBV7-2 and TRBJ1-5): GAGVSQSPSNKVTEKGKDVELRCDPISGHTALYWYRQSLGQGLEFLIYFQGNSAPDKSGLPSDRFSAERTGGSVSTLTIQRTQQEDSAVYLCASSPGQGNQPQHFGDGTRLSIL.

The chain employs TRBV30 and TRBJ1-6; D perhaps matches TRBD1 (5 bases). With 0 bases removed from V and 4 bases from J, the gap between germline ends came to 13 bases. The CDR3 has 16 amino acids. The germline V gene has CDR1 GTSNPN and CDR2 SVGIG (reference sequence). In nucleotides, the CDR3 is TGTGCCTGGAGTGTACCTTCGACAGTGTATAATTCACCCCTCCACTTT. This codes for CAWSVPSTVYNSPLHF.

The CDR3 coding sequence is TGTGCCAGCAGTTCACACAGGGGTCCTGATGGCTACACCTTC. Its protein product is CASSSHRGPDGYTF. The chain is built from TRBV28 and TRBJ1-2, with TRBD1 identical over 7 bases. This CDR3 spans 14 amino acids. The junction had 8 bases not matched to a gene; V was cut back by 4 bases and J by 6 bases. Germline V gene sequence: CDR1 MDHEN, CDR2 SYDVKM.

V usage is TRBV29-1 and J usage is TRBJ2-5; maybe TRBD1 (7 bases). The CDR3 is made up of 15 amino acids. Looked up from germline, CDR1 is SQVTM and CDR2 is ANQGSEA. With 4 bases removed from V and 4 bases from J, the gap between germline ends came to 19 bases. The CDR3 spells CSVVSGVAGGETQYF. CDR3 nucleotides: TGCAGCGTTGTGTCGGGGGTGGCAGGGGGAGAGACCCAGTACTTC. Full variable domain (missing parts from reference TRBV29-1 and TRBJ2-5): SAVISQKPSRDICQRGTSLTIQCQVDSQVTMMFWYRQQPGQSLTLIATANQGSEATYESGFVIDKFPISRPNLTFSTLTVSNMSPEDSSIYLCSVVSGVAGGETQYFGPGTRLLVL.

The genes are TRBV29-1 and TRBJ1-1; weak D call: TRBD1 (6 bases). V lost 1 base and J 1 base, leaving 16 bases between the germline ends. The CDR3 is 16 amino acids. Germline V gene data show CDR1 as SQVTM and CDR2 as ANQGSEA. CDR3 DNA: TGCAGCGTTGAAGGGGGGACATGGGGCCCGAACACTGAAGCTTTCTTT. Protein sequence: CSVEGGTWGPNTEAFF.

This chain uses TRBV7-9 with TRBJ2-1; 8 nucleotides agree with TRBD2. Per the germline V gene, CDR1 is SEHNR and CDR2 is FQNEAQ (reference sequence). This CDR3 region has 16 residues. V shed 1 base, J shed 7 bases, and the junction held 9 bases outside the gene matches. The CDR3 region has the DNA TGTGCCAGCAGCTTAGGGGAGCCGGGAGGGATTAATGAGCAGTTCTTC. Encoded protein: CASSLGEPGGINEQFF.

The chain uses TRBV3-1 (or the pseudogene TRBV3-2) and TRBJ1-3; D may be TRBD1 (6 bases). In germline, CDR1 is LGHDT, CDR2 YNNKEL (reference sequence). Trimming stripped 4 bases from V and 2 bases from J, with 15 bases between. The CDR3 is 16 amino acids. The CDR3 protein is CASSLWTADTGNTIYF. DNA for the CDR3: TGTGCCAGCAGCCTTTGGACAGCCGATACTGGAAACACCATATATTTT.